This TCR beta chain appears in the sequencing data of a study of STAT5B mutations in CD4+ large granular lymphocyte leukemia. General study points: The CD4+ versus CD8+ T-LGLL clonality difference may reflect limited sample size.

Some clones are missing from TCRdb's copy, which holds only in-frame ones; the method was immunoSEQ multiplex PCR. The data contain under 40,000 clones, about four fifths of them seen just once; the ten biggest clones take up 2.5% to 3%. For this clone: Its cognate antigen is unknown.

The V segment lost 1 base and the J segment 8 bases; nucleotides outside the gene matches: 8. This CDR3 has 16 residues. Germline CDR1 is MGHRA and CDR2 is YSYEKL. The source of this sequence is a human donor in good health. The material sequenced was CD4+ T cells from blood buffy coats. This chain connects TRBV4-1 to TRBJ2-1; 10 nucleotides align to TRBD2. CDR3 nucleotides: TGCGCCAGCAGCCAAGCTGCCCTAGCGGGAGCCCATGAGCAGTTCTTC. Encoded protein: CASSQAALAGAHEQFF.